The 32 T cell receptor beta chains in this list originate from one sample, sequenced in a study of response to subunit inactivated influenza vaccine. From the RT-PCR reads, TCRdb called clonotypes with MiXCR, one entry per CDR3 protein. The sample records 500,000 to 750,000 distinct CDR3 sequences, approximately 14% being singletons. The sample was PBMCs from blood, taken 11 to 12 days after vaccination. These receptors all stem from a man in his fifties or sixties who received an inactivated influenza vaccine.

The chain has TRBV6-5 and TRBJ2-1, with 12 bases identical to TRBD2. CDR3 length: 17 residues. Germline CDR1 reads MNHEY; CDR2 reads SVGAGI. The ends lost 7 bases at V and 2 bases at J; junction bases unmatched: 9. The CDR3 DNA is TGTGCCAGCAATTTCGCTAGCGGGGGGGCAGCCTACAATGAGCAGTTCTTC. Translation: CASNFASGGAAYNEQFF.

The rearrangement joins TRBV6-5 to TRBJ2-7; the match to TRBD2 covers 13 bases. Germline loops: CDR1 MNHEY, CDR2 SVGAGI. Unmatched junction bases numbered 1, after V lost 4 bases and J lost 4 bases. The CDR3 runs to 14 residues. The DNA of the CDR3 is TGTGCCAGCAGTTGGACTAGCGGGGGTTACGAGCAGTACTTC. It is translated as CASSWTSGGYEQYF.

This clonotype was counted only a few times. CDR3 nucleotide sequence: TGCGCCAGCAAAGCCGGGACACCACGCCAAGAGACCCAGTACTTC. Translation: CASKAGTPRQETQYF. V usage is TRBV5-1 and J usage is TRBJ2-5; perhaps TRBD1 as D (6 bases). The CDR3 has 15 amino acids. The ends were cut back, 6 bases at V and 1 base at J, with 16 bases in the middle. Germline assignment: CDR1 SGHRS and CDR2 YFSETQ.

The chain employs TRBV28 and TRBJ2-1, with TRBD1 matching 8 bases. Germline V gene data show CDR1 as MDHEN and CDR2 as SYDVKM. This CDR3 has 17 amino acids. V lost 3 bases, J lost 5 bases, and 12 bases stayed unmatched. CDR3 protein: CASSFPLGSGGHNEQFF. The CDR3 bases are TGTGCCAGCAGTTTTCCTTTAGGGTCAGGGGGCCACAATGAGCAGTTCTTC.

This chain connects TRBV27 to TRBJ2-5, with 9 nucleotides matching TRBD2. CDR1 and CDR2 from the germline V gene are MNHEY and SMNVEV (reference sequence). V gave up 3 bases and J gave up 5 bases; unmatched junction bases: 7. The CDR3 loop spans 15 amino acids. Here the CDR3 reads CASSFRGRARETQYF. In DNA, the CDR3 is TGTGCCAGCAGTTTTCGCGGGAGGGCCCGGGAGACCCAGTACTTC.

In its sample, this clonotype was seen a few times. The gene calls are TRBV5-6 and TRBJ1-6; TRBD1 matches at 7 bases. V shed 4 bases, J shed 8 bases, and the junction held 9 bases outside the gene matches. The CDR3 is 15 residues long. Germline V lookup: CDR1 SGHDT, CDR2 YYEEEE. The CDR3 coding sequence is TGTGCCAGCAGCGGTGGGACAGTAGGTTATTCACCCCTCCACTTT. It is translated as CASSGGTVGYSPLHF.

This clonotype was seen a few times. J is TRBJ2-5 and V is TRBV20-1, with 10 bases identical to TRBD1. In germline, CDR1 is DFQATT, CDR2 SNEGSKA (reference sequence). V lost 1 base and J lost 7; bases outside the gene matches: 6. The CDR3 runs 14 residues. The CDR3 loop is CSARVGTGARTQYF. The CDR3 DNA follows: TGCAGTGCTAGAGTTGGGACAGGGGCCCGGACCCAGTACTTC.

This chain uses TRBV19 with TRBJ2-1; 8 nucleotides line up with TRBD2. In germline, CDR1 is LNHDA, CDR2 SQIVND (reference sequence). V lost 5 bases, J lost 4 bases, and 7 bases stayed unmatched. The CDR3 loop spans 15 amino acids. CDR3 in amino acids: CASSLGTRPYNEQFF. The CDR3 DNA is TGTGCCAGTAGTCTAGGGACTAGACCTTACAATGAGCAGTTCTTC.

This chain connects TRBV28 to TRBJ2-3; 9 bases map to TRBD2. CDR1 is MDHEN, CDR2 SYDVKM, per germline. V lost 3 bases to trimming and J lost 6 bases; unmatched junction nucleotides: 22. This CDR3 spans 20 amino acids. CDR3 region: CASSFDRLAGTGIIGDTQYF. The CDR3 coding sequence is TGTGCCAGCAGTTTCGATCGCCTAGCGGGAACCGGCATAATTGGGGATACGCAGTATTTT.

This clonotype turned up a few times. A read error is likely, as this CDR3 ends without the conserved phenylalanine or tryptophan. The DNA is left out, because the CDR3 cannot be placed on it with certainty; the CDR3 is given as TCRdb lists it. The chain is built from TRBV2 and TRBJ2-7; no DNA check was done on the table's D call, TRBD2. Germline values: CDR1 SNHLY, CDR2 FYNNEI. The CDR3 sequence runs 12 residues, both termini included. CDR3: CASGVGLTSGNL.

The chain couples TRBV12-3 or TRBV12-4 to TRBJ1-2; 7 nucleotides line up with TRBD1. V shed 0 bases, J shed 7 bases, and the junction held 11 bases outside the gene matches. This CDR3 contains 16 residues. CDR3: CASSLARYRGGGGYTF. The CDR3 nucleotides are TGTGCCAGCAGTTTAGCCCGCTACAGGGGAGGCGGTGGCTACACCTTC.

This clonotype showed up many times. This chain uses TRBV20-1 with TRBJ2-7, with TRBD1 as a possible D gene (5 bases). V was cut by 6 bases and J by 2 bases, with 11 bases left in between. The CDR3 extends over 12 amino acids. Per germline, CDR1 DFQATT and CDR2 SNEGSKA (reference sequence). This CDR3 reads CSARQGTYEQYF. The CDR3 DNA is TGCAGTGCCAGGCAGGGCACCTACGAGCAGTACTTC.

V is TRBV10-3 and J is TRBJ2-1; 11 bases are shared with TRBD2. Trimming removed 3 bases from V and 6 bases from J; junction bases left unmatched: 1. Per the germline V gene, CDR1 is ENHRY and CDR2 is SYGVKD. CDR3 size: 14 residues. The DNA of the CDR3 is TGTGCCATCAGTGAACTAGCGGGGGTCAATGAGCAGTTCTTC. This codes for CAISELAGVNEQFF.

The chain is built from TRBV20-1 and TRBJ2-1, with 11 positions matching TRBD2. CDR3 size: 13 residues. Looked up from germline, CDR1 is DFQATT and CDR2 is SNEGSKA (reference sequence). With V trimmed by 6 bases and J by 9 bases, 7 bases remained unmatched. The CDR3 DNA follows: TGCAGTGCAGGGGGTAGCGGGAGGGTTGAGCAGTTCTTC. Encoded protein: CSAGGSGRVEQFF.

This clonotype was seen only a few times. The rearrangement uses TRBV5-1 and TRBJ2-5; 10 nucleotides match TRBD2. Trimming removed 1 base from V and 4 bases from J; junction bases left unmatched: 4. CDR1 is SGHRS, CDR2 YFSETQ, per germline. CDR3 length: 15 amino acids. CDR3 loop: CASSLSLAGVETQYF. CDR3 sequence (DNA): TGCGCCAGCAGCTTGTCTCTAGCGGGAGTAGAGACCCAGTACTTC.

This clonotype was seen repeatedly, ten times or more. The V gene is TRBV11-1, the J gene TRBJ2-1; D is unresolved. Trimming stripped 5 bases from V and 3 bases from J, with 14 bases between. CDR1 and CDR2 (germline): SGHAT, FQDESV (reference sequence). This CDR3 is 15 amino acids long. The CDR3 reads CASSQSGDGYNEQFF. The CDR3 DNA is TGTGCCAGCAGCCAGTCTGGCGATGGCTACAATGAGCAGTTCTTC. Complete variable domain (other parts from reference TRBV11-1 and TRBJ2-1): EAEVAQSPRYKITEKSQAVAFWCDPISGHATLYWYRQILGQGPELLVQFQDESVVDDSQLPKDRFSAERLKGVDSTLKIQPAELGDSAMYLCASSQSGDGYNEQFFGPGTRLTVL.

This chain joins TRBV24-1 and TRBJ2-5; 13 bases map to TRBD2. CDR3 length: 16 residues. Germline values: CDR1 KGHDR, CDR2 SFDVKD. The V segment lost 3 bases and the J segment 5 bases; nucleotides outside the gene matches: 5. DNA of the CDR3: TGTGCCACCAGTGATCCGGGACTAGCGGGAATGGAGACCCAGTACTTC. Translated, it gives CATSDPGLAGMETQYF.

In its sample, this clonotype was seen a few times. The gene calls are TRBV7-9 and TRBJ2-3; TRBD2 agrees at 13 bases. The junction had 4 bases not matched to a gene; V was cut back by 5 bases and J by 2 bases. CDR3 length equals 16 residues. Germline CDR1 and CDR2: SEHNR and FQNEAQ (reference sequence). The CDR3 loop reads CASSLTSGGNTDTQYF. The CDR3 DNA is TGTGCCAGCAGCCTGACTAGCGGGGGGAACACAGATACGCAGTATTTT. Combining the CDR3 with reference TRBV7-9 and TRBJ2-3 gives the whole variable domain DTGVSQNPRHKITKRGQNVTFRCDPISEHNRLYWYRQTLGQGPEFLTYFQNEAQLEKSRLLSDRFSAERPKGSFSTLEIQRTEQGDSAMYLCASSLTSGGNTDTQYFGPGTRLTVL.

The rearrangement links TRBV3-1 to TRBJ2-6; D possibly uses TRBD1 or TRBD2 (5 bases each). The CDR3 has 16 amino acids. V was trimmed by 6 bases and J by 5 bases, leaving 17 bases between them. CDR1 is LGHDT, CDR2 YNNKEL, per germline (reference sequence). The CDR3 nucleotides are TGTGCCAGCAGTCCAAGCTGGGGGTATTGGGCCAACGTCCTGACTTTC. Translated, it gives CASSPSWGYWANVLTF. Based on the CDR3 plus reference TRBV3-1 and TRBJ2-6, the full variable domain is DTAVSQTPKYLVTQMGNDKSIKCEQNLGHDTMYWYKQDSKKFLKIMFSYNNKELIINETVPNRFSPKSPDKAHLNLHINSLELGDSAVYFCASSPSWGYWANVLTFGAGSRLTVL.

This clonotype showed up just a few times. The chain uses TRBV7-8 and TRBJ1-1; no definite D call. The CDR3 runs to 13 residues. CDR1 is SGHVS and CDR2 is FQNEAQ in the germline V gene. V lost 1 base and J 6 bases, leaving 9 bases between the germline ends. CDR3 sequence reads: CASSLGTNAEAFF. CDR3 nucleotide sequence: TGTGCCAGCAGCTTAGGGACTAACGCTGAAGCTTTCTTT.

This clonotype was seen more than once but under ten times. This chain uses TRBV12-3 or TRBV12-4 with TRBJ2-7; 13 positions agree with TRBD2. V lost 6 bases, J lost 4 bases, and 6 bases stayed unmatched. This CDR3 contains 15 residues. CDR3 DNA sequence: TGTGCCAGCAGCAGGACTAGCGGGAGTTCGTACGAGCAGTACTTC. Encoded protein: CASSRTSGSSYEQYF.

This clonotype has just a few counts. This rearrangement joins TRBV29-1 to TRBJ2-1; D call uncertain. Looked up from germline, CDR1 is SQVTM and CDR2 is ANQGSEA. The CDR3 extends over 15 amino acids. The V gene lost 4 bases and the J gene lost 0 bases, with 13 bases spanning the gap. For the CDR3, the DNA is TGCAGCGTTGCTCCCCGTCCTAGCTCCTACAATGAGCAGTTCTTC. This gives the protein CSVAPRPSSYNEQFF.

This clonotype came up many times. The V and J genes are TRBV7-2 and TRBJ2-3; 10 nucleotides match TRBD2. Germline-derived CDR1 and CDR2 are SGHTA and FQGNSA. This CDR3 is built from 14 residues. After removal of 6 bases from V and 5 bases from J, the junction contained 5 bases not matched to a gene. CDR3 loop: CASRRSGREDTQYF. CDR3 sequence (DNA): TGTGCCAGCAGACGCAGCGGGAGGGAAGATACGCAGTATTTT.

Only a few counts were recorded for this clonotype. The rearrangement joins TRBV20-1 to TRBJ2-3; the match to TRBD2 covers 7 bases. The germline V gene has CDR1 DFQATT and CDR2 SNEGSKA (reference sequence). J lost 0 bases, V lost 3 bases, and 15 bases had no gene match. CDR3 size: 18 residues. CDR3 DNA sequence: TGCAGTGCTAGTGGGGAGGGGAGATCCCTTTCTAGCACAGATACGCAGTATTTT. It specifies CSASGEGRSLSSTDTQYF.

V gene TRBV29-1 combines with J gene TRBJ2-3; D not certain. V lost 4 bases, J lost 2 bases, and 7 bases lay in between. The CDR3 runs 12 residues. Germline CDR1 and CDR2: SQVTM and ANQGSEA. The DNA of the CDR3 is TGCAGCGTTGTTCAGAACACAGATACGCAGTATTTT. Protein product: CSVVQNTDTQYF.

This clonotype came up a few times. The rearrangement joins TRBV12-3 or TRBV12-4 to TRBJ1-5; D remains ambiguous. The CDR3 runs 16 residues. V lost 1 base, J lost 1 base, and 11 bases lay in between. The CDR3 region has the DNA TGTGCCAGCAGTTTAGGCCAAAGGGTAAGCAATCAGCCCCAGCATTTT. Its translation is CASSLGQRVSNQPQHF.

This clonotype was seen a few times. CDR3 bases: TGTGCCAGCAGTCCGGGATTGGTCCCCTACGAGCAGTACTTC. This sequence encodes CASSPGLVPYEQYF. The V call is TRBV27, the J call TRBJ2-7; tentatively, D is TRBD2 (5 bases). Germline loops: CDR1 MNHEY, CDR2 SMNVEV (reference sequence). CDR3 length: 14 residues. V dropped 5 bases and J dropped 2 bases, with 13 bases sitting between them.

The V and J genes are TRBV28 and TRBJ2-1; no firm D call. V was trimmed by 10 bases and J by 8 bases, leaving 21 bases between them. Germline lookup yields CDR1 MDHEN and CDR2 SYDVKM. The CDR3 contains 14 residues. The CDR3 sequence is CAIGPWVSEDEQFF. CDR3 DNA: TGTGCCATCGGACCCTGGGTTTCCGAGGATGAGCAGTTCTTC. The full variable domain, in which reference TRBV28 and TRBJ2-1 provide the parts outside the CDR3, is DVKVTQSSRYLVKRTGEKVFLECVQDMDHENMFWYRQDPGLGLRLIYFSYDVKMKEKGDIPEGYSVSREKKERFSLILESASTNQTSMYLCAIGPWVSEDEQFFGPGTRLTVL.

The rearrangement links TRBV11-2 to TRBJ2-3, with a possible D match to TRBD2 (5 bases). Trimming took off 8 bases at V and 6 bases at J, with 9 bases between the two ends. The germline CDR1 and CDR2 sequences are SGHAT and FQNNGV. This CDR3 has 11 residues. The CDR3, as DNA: TGTGCCAGCGGGGAGTTTGATACGCAGTATTTT. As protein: CASGEFDTQYF.

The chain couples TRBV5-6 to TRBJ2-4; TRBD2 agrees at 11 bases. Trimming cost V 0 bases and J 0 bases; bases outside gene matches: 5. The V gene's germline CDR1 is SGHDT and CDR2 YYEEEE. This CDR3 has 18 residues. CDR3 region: CASSLVTSGILAKNIQYF. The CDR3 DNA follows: TGTGCCAGCAGCTTGGTGACTAGCGGGATCTTAGCCAAAAACATTCAGTACTTC.

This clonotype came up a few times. Written as DNA, the CDR3 is TGCGCCAGCAGCGATAGCGGGGCTGTCAATGAGCAGTTCTTC. Protein product: CASSDSGAVNEQFF. This rearrangement joins TRBV5-1 to TRBJ2-1; 8 bases are a match to TRBD2. The length of the CDR3 is 14 residues. Trimming at V came to 4 bases and at J to 6 bases, leaving 6 bases not matched to a gene. In germline, CDR1 is SGHRS, CDR2 YFSETQ.

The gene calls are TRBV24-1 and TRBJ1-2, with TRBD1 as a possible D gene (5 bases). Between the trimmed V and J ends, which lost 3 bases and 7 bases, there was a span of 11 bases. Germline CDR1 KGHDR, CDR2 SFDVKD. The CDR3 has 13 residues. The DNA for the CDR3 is TGTGCCACCAGTGATGGGGCCCCCCGTGGCTACACCTTC. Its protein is CATSDGAPRGYTF.